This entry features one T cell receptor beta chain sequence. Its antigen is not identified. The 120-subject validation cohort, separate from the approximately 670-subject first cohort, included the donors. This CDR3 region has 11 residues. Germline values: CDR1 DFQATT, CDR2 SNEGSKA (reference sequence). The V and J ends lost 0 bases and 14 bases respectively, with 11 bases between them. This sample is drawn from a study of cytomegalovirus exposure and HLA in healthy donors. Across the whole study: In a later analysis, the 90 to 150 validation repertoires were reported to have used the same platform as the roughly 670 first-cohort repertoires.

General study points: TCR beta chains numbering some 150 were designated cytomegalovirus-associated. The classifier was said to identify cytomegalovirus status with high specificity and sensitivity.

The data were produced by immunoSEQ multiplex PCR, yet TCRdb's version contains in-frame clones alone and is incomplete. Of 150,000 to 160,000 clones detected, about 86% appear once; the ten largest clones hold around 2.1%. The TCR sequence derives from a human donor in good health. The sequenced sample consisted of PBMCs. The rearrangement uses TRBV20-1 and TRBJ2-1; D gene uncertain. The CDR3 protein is CSAREPTGEFF. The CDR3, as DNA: TGCAGTGCTAGAGAGCCTACCGGTGAGTTCTTC.